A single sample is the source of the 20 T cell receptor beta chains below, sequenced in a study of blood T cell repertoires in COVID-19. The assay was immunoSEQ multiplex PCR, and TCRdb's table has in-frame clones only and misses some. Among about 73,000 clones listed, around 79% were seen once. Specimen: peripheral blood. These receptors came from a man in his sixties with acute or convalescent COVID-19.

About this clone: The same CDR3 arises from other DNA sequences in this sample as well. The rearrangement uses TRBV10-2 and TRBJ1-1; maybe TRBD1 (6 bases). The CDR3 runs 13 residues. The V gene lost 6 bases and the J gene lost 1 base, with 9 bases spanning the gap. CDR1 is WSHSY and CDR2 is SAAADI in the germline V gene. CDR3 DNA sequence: TGCGCCAGCAGGGAGACAGGGAACACTGAAGCTTTCTTT. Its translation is CASRETGNTEAFF.

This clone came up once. CDR3 residues: CASSSGTGLYEKLFF. The CDR3 DNA sequence: TGTGCCAGCAGTTCCGGGACAGGGCTGTATGAAAAACTGTTTTTT. This chain uses TRBV6-6 with TRBJ1-4, with 9 bases identical to TRBD1. There are 15 residues in the CDR3. In germline, CDR1 is MNHNY, CDR2 SVGAGI (reference sequence). V was pared by 4 bases and J by 6 bases, with 6 bases of the junction left unmatched.

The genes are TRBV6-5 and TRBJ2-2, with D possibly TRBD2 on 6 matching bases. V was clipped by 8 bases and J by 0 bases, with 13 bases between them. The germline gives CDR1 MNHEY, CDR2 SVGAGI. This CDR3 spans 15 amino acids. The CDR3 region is CASFSGLTNTGELFF. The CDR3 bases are TGTGCCAGCTTCTCGGGACTGACGAACACCGGGGAGCTGTTTTTT.

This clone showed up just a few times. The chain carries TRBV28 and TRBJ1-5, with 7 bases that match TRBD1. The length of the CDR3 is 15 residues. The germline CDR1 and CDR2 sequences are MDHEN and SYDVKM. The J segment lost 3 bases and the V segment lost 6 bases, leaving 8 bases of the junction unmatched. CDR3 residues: CASSTKTGANQPQHF. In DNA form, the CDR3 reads TGTGCCAGCAGCACAAAAACAGGGGCCAATCAGCCCCAGCATTTT. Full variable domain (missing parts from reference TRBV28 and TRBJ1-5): DVKVTQSSRYLVKRTGEKVFLECVQDMDHENMFWYRQDPGLGLRLIYFSYDVKMKEKGDIPEGYSVSREKKERFSLILESASTNQTSMYLCASSTKTGANQPQHFGDGTRLSIL.

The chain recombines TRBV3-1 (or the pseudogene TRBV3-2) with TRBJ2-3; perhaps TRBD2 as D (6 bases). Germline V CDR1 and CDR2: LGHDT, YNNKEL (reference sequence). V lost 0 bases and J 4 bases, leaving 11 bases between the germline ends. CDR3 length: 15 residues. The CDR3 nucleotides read TGTGCCAGCAGCCAAGATATAACTAGCCCAGATACGCAGTATTTT. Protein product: CASSQDITSPDTQYF.

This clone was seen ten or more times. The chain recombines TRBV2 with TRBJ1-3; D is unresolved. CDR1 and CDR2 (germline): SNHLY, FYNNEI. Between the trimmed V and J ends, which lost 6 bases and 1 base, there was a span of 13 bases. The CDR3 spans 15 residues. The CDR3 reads CASSQLGLSGNTIYF. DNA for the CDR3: TGTGCCAGCAGCCAACTGGGCCTTTCTGGAAACACCATATATTTT.

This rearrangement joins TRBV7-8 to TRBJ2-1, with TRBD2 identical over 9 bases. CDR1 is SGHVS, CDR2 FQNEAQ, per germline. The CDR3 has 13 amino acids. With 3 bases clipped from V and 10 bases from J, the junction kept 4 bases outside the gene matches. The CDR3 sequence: CASSFRTSVEQFF. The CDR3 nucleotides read TGTGCCAGCAGCTTCCGGACTAGCGTCGAGCAGTTCTTC. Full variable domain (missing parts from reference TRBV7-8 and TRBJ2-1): GAGVSQSPRYKVAKRGQDVALRCDPISGHVSLFWYQQALGQGPEFLTYFQNEAQLDKSGLPSDRFFAERPEGSVSTLKIQRTQQEDSAVYLCASSFRTSVEQFFGPGTRLTVL.

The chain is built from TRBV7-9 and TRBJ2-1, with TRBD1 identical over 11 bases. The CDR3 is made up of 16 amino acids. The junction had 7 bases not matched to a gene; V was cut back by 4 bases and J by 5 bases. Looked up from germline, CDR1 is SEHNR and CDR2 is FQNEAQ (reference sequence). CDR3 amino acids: CASSSQGTGGHNEQFF. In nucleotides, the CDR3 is TGTGCCAGCAGCTCTCAAGGGACAGGGGGACACAATGAGCAGTTCTTC.

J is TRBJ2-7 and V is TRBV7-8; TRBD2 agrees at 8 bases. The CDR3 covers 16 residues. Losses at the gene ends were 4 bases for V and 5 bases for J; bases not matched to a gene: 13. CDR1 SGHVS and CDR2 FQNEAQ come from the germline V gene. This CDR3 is CASSSSRAGGLNEQYF. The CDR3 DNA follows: TGTGCCAGCAGCTCAAGTCGGGCGGGAGGTCTAAACGAGCAGTACTTC. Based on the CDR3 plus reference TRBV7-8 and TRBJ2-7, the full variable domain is GAGVSQSPRYKVAKRGQDVALRCDPISGHVSLFWYQQALGQGPEFLTYFQNEAQLDKSGLPSDRFFAERPEGSVSTLKIQRTQQEDSAVYLCASSSSRAGGLNEQYFGPGTRLTVT.

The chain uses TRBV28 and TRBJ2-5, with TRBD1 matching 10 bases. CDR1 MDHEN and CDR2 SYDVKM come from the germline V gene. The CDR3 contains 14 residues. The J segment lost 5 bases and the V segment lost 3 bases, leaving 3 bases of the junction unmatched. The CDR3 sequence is CASSLPGQGETQYF. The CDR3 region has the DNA TGTGCCAGCAGTTTGCCGGGACAGGGGGAGACCCAGTACTTC.

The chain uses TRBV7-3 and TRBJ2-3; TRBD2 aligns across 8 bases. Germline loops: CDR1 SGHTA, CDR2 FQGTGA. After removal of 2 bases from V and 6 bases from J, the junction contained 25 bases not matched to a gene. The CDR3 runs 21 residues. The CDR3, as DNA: TGTGCCAGCAGCTTACAGGTCTATAGCCCATCACTGCGGGGGGCCGGGGATACGCAGTATTTT. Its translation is CASSLQVYSPSLRGAGDTQYF. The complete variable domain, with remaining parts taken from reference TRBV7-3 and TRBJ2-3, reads GAGVSQTPSNKVTEKGKYVELRCDPISGHTALYWYRQSLGQGPEFLIYFQGTGAADDSGLPNDRFFAVRPEGSVSTLKIQRTERGDSAVYLCASSLQVYSPSLRGAGDTQYFGPGTRLTVL.

CDR3 loop: CASSGLDRARDEAFF. In DNA form, the CDR3 reads TGTGCCAGCAGCGGCCTAGACAGGGCAAGGGATGAAGCTTTCTTT. The chain has TRBV9 and TRBJ1-1; TRBD1 matches 7 bases. Per the germline V gene, CDR1 is SGDLS and CDR2 is YYNGEE. With V trimmed by 3 bases and J by 7 bases, 12 bases remained unmatched. The CDR3 consists of 15 residues.

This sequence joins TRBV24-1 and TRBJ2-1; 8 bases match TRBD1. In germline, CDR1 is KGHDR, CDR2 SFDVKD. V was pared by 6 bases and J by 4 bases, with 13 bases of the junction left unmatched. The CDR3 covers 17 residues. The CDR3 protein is CATSSNAGTGDYNEQFF. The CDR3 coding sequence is TGTGCCACCAGTTCTAACGCCGGGACAGGAGATTACAATGAGCAGTTCTTC.

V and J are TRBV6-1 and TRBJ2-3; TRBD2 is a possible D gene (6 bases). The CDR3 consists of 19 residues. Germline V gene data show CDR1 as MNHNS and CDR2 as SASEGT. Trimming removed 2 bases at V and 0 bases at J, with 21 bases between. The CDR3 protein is CASSERAGGNTASTDTQYF. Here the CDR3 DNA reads TGTGCCAGCAGTGAAAGAGCCGGGGGAAATACAGCAAGCACAGATACGCAGTATTTT.

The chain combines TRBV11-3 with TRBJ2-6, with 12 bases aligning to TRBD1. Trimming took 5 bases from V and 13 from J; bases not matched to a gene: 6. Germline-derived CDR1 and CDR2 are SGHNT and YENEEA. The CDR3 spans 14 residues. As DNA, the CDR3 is TGTGCCAGCAGCCCCGGGACAGGGGGCTCGGTCCTGACTTTC. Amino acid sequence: CASSPGTGGSVLTF.

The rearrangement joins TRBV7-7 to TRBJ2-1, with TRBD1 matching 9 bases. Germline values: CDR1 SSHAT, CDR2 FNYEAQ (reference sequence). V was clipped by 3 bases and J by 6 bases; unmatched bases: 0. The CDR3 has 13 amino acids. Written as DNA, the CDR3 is TGTGCCAGCAGCTTGACAGGGGGCAATGAGCAGTTCTTC. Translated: CASSLTGGNEQFF.

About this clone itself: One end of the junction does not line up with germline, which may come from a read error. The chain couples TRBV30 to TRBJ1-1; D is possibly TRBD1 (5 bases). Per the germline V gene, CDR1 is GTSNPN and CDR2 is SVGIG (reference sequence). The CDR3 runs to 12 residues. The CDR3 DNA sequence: TGTGCCTGGAGTGTGAGCCTGGAGGGGCCCAGATTT. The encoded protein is CAWSVSLEGPRF.

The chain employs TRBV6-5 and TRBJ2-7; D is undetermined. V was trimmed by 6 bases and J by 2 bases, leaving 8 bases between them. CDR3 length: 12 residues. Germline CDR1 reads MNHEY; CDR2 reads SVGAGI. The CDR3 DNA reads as TGTGCCAGCAGGGCCTCCACCTACGAGCAGTACGTC. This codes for CASRASTYEQYV.

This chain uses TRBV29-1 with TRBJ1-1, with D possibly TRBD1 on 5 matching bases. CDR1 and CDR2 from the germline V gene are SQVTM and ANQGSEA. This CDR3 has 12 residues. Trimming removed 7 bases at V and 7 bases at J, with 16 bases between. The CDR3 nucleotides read TGCAGCGCCACAAAACAGGAAGGTGAAGCTTTCTTT. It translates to CSATKQEGEAFF.

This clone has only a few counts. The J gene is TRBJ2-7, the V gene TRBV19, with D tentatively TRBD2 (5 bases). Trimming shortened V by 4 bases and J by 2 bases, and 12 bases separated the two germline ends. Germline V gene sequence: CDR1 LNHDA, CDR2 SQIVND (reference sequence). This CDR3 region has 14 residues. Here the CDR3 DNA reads TGTGCCAGTAGTAGGACCTTGGGAGCCTACGAGCAGTACTTC. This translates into CASSRTLGAYEQYF.